This T cell receptor beta chain was identified in a study of OX40 agonist ivuxolimab in advanced cancers. Repertoires were generated with immunoSEQ multiplex PCR, while TCRdb's copy carries only in-frame clones and drops some. The table records 72,000 or so clones, 89% of them present only once. Germline CDR1 LNHDA, CDR2 SQIVND (reference sequence). The CDR3 is 18 amino acids. V lost 1 base, J lost 4 bases, and 13 bases stayed unmatched. V usage is TRBV19 and J usage is TRBJ1-1; TRBD1 matches at 9 bases. The source of this sequence is an adult with an advanced solid tumor such as melanoma, head and neck, liver or kidney cancer. The specimen comprised CD4+ or CD8+ T cells sorted from blood, sampled in a trial of the OX40 agonist ivuxolimab. Written as DNA, the CDR3 is TGTGCCAGTAGTATAGTTGGACAGGGGAGGTTGTTCGGCACTGAAGCTTTCTTT. It codes for CASSIVGQGRLFGTEAFF.